This TCR beta chain was sequenced during a study of cytomegalovirus exposure and HLA in healthy donors. V trimming: 5 bases; J trimming: 2 bases; junction bases outside the gene matches: 6. Germline CDR1 is PRHDT and CDR2 is FYEKMQ (reference sequence). This CDR3 has 15 amino acids. This PCR relied on a set of 60 Vbeta primers and 13 Jbeta primers. TCRdb's copy holds only in-frame clones and misses some; the assay was immunoSEQ multiplex PCR. The data hold approximately 140,000 clones, with over 70% observed a single time. Study conclusions and caveats: For TCR beta chains, V- and J-gene trimming was later linked to a missense DCLRE1C variant.

Details on this clone: Its specificity is unknown.

J is TRBJ2-1 and V is TRBV13; 7 nucleotides agree with TRBD1. Input material: PBMCs. The receptor's source is a woman in her 40s in good health and CMV-seronegative. The CDR3 nucleotides read TGTGCCAGCAGCGCAGCCGGGACAGCCTACAATGAGCAGTTCTTC. Translating it yields CASSAAGTAYNEQFF. Looking up the rest from reference TRBV13 and TRBJ2-1 gives the full variable domain: AAGVIQSPRHLIKEKRETATLKCYPIPRHDTVYWYQQGPGQDPQFLISFYEKMQSDKGSIPDRFSAQQFSDYHSELNMSSLELGDSALYFCASSAAGTAYNEQFFGPGTRLTVL.